This TCR beta chain was found in a study of T cells in localized non-small cell lung cancer. Study conclusions and caveats: Detection in adjacent lung was observed for a median around 55 of the top 100 tumor clones. Higher blood T cell density tracked longer overall survival. Uninvolved adjacent lung showed higher T cell clonality than tumor. Without multi-region sequencing, intratumor heterogeneity could not be excluded.

Clones were sequenced by immunoSEQ multiplex PCR, and TCRdb holds only the in-frame ones, with some missing. The repertoire holds around 20,000 clones, with around 93% as singletons. Unmatched junction bases numbered 10, after V lost 1 base and J lost 5 bases. There are 16 residues in the CDR3. Germline V gene lookup returns CDR1 SGHVS and CDR2 FNYEAQ. Details on this clone: What it binds is unknown.

This receptor was identified in a woman aged 35-70 years with stage I lung adenocarcinoma. V is TRBV7-6 and J is TRBJ1-1; TRBD1 aligns across 7 bases. Sample: peripheral blood, taken before any cancer treatment. CDR3 sequence reads: CASSLEVYRGGTEAFF. DNA for the CDR3: TGTGCCAGCAGCTTAGAAGTTTACAGGGGAGGGACTGAAGCTTTCTTT.